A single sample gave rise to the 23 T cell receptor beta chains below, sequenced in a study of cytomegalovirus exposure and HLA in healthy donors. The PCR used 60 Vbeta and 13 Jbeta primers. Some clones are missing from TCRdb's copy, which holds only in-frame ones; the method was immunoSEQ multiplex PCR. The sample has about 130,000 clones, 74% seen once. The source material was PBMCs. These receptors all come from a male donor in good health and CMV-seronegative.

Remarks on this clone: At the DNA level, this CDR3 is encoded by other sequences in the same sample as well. CDR3 residues: CASRIPGGGQETQYF. The CDR3 DNA sequence: TGTGCCAGCAGAATACCCGGGGGGGGGCAAGAGACCCAGTACTTC. V is TRBV6-5 and J is TRBJ2-5; 8 bases fit TRBD2. Looked up from germline, CDR1 is MNHEY and CDR2 is SVGAGI. With V trimmed by 6 bases and J by 2 bases, 8 bases remained unmatched. The CDR3 spans 15 residues.

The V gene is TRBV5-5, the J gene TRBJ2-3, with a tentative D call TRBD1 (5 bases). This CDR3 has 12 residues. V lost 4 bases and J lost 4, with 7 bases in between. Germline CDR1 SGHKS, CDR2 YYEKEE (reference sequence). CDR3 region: CASSLTADTQYF. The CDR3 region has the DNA TGTGCCAGCAGCCTGACAGCAGATACGCAGTATTTT.

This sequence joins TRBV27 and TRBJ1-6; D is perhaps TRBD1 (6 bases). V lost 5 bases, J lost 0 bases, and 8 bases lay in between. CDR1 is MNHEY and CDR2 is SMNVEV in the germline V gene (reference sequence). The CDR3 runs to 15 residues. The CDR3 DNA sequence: TGTGCCAGCAGTGGACAGAGCTCCTATAATTCACCCCTCCACTTT. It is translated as CASSGQSSYNSPLHF.

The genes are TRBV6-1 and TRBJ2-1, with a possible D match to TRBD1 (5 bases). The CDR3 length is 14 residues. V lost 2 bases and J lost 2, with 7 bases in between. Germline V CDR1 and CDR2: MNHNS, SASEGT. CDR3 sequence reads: CASSERQTYNEQFF. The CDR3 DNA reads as TGTGCCAGCAGTGAACGACAGACCTACAATGAGCAGTTCTTC.

Here the CDR3 DNA reads TGTGCCAGCAGCCCGGAGAGGGCGGGAGGGCCAGATACGCAGTATTTT. It encodes CASSPERAGGPDTQYF. The chain carries TRBV7-6 and TRBJ2-3, with 9 bases matching TRBD2. Germline trimming cut 5 bases from V and 4 bases from J; bases unmatched to any gene: 10. The germline V gene encodes CDR1 SGHVS and CDR2 FNYEAQ. The CDR3 has 16 amino acids.

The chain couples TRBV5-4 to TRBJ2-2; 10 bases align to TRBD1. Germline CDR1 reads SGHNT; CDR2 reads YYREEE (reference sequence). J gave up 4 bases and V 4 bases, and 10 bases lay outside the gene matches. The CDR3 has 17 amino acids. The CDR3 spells CASSPTGGQGFTGELFF. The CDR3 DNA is TGTGCCAGCAGCCCTACCGGGGGACAGGGGTTCACCGGGGAGCTGTTTTTT.

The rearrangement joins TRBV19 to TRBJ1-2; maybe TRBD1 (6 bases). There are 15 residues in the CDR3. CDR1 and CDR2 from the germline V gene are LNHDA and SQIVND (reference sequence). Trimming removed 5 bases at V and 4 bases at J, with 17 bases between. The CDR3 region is CASSGVPGHIYGYTF. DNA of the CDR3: TGTGCCAGTAGTGGGGTACCGGGACACATCTATGGCTACACCTTC. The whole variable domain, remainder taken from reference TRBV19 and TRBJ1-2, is DGGITQSPKYLFRKEGQNVTLSCEQNLNHDAMYWYRQDPGQGLRLIYYSQIVNDFQKGDIAEGYSVSREKKESFPLTVTSAQKNPTAFYLCASSGVPGHIYGYTFGSGTRLTVV.

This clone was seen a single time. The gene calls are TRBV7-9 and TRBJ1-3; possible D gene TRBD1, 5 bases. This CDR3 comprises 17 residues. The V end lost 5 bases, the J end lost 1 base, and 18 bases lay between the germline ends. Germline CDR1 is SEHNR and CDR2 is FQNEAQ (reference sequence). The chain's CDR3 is CASSPARWGESGNTIYF. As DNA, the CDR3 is TGTGCCAGCAGCCCTGCGCGATGGGGGGAGTCTGGAAACACCATATATTTT.

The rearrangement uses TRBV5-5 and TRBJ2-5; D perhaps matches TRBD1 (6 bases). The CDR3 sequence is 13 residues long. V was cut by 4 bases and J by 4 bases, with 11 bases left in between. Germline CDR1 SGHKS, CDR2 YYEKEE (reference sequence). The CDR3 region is CASSITGSETQYF. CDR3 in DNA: TGTGCCAGCAGCATAACAGGGTCAGAGACCCAGTACTTC.

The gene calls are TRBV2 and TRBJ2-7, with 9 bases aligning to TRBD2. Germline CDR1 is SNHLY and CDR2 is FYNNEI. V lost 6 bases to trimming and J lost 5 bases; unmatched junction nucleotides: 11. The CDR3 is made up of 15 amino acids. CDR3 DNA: TGTGCCAGCAGCCTCCAGGGACTAGCTTCCGACGAGCAGTACTTC. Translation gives CASSLQGLASDEQYF.

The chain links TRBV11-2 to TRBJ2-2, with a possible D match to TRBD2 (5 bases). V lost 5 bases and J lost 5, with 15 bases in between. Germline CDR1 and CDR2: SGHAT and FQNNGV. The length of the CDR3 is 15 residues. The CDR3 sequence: CASSSFITGTGELFF. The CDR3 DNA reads TGTGCCAGCAGCAGTTTTATAACGGGAACCGGGGAGCTGTTTTTT.

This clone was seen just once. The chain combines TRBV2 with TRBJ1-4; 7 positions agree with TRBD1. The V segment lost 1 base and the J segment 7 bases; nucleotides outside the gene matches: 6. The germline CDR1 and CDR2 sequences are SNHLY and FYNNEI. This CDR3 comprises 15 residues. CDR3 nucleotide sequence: TGTGCCAGCAGTGAAGAGAGGGGGCTGGTTGAAAAACTGTTTTTT. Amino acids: CASSEERGLVEKLFF.

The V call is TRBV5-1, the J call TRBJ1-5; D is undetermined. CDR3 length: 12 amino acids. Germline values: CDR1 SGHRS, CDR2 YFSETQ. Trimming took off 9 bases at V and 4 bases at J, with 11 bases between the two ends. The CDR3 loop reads CATSPTNQPQHF. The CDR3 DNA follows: TGCGCCACCTCCCCTACTAATCAGCCCCAGCATTTT.

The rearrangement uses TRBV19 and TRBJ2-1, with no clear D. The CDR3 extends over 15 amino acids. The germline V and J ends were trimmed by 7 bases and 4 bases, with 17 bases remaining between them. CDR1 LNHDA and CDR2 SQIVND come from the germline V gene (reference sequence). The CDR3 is CASTYGRTPYNEQFF. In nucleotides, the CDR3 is TGTGCCAGTACCTATGGGCGTACTCCGTACAATGAGCAGTTCTTC.

CDR3 protein: CASSAGLAIQETQYF. CDR3 in DNA: TGCGCCAGCAGCGCGGGACTAGCGATACAAGAGACCCAGTACTTC. V and J are TRBV4-3 and TRBJ2-5; 10 bases align to TRBD2. This CDR3 spans 15 amino acids. Germline trimming cut 5 bases from V and 2 bases from J; bases unmatched to any gene: 5. From germline, CDR1 is LGHNA and CDR2 YSLEER.

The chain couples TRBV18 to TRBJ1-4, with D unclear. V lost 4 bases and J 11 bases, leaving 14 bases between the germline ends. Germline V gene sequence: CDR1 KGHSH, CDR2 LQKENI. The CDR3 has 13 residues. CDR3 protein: CASSRALGEKLFF. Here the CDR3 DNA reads TGTGCCAGCTCACGAGCCCTAGGCGAGAAACTGTTTTTT.

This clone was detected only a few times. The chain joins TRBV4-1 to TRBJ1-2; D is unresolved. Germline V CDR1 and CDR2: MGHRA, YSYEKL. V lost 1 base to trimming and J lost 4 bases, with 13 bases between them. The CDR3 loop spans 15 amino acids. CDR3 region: CASSQVSSSPYGYTF. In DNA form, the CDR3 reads TGCGCCAGCAGCCAAGTTTCCTCTTCTCCCTATGGCTACACCTTC.

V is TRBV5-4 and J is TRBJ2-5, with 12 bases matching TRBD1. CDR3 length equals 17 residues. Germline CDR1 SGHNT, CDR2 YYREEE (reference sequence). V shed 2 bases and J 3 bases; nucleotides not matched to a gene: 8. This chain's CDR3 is CASSFPGTGGYEETQYF. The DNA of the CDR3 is TGTGCCAGCAGCTTCCCCGGGACAGGGGGCTACGAAGAGACCCAGTACTTC. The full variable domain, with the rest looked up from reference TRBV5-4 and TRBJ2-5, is ETGVTQSPTHLIKTRGQQVTLRCSSQSGHNTVSWYQQALGQGPQFIFQYYREEENGRGNFPPRFSGLQFPNYSSELNVNALELDDSALYLCASSFPGTGGYEETQYFGPGTRLLVL.

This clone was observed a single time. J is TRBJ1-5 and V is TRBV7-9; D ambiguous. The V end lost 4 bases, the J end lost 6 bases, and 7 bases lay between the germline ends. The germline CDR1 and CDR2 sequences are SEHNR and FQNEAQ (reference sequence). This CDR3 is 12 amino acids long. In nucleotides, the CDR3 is TGTGCCAGCAGCTCAGACATTCAGCCCCAGCATTTT. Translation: CASSSDIQPQHF.

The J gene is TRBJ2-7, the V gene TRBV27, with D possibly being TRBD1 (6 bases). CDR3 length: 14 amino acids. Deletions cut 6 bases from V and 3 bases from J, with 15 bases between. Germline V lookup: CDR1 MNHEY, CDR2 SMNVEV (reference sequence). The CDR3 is CASRTGLLGYEQYF. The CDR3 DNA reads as TGTGCCAGCAGAACAGGGCTATTAGGCTACGAGCAGTACTTC.

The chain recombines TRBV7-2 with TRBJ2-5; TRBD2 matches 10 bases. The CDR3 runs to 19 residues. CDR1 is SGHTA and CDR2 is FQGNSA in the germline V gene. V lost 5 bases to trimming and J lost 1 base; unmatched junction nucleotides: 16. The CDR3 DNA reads TGTGCCAGCAGCCCCCACCTTCCGATTAGCGGGGGGTCCCAAGAGACCCAGTACTTC. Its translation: CASSPHLPISGGSQETQYF.

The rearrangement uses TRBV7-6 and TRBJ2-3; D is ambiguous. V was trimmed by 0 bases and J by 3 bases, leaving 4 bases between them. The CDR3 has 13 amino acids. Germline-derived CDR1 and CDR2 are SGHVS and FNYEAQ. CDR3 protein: CASSLALTDTQYF. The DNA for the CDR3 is TGTGCCAGCAGCTTAGCCTTGACAGATACGCAGTATTTT. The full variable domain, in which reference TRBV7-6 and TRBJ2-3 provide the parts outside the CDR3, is GAGVSQSPRYKVTKRGQDVALRCDPISGHVSLYWYRQALGQGPEFLTYFNYEAQQDKSGLPNDRFSAERPEGSISTLTIQRTEQRDSAMYRCASSLALTDTQYFGPGTRLTVL.

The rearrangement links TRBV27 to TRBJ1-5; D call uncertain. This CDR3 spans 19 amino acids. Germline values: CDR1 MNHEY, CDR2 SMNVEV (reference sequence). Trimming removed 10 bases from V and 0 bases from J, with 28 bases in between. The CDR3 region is CATEDNRTAKSNSNQPQHF. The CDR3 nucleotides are TGTGCCACTGAGGATAACCGTACCGCCAAGTCCAATAGCAATCAGCCCCAGCATTTT.